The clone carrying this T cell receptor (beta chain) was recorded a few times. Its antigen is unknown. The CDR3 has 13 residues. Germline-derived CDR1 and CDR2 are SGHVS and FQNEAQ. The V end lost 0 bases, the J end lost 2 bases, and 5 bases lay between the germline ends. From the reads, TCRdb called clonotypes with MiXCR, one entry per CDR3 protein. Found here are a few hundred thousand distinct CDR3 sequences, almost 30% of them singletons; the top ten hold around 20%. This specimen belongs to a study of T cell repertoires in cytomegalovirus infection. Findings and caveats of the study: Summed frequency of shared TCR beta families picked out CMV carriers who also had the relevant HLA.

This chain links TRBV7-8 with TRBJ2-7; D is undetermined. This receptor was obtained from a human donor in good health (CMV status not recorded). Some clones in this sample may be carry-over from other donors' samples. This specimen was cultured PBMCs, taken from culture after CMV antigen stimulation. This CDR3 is CASSLADPYEQYF. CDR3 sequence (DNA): TGTGCCAGCAGCTTAGCAGATCCCTACGAGCAGTACTTC.